A selection of T cell receptor beta chains follows, all from one sample in a study of T-cell reconstitution after alpha-beta-depleted transplantation in children. TCRdb ran MiXCR on the PCR reads and lists one entry per CDR3 protein. The data hold about 640,000 distinct CDR3 sequences, with 16% observed a single time. The source was PBMCs from the stem cell graft donor, collected from the stem cell graft. The receptor source for this set is a human donor who donated a stem cell graft to a child with acute myeloid leukemia. CDR3s include the opening cysteine and the closing phenylalanine or tryptophan. Fields, in order: D gene, clone size, J gene, V gene, CDR3 DNA, CDR3 protein. A D gene is named only where the DNA matches it firmly. Rows give clone size only sometimes, using once, few, many, or a class for an expanded clone.

NA | NA | TRBJ2-1 | TRBV27 | TGTGCCAGCAGTTACCCCGGGACTCGAGGCAATGAGCAGTTCTTC | CASSYPGTRGNEQFF
NA | many | TRBJ2-3 | TRBV20-1 | TGCAGTGCCCGGAGGGGGGGCACAGATACGCAGTATTTT | CSARRGGTDTQYF
NA | many | TRBJ1-4 | TRBV20-1 | TGCAGTGCCAGGGAGCCTAGTGAAAAACTGTTTTTT | CSAREPSEKLFF
TRBD2 | many | TRBJ2-2 | TRBV20-1 | TGCAGTGCGCAACCCGGGACTAGAAACACCGGGGAGCTGTTTTTT | CSAQPGTRNTGELFF
NA | few | TRBJ1-5 | TRBV12-3/TRBV12-4 | TGTGCCAGCAGTTTAGCGCAAACAGCCAATCAGCCCCAGCATTTT | CASSLAQTANQPQHF
TRBD1 | few | TRBJ1-1 | TRBV5-1 | TGCGCCAGCCGGAAAGGGACAGGGGCGAACACTGAAGCTTTCTTT | CASRKGTGANTEAFF
NA | many | TRBJ1-1 | TRBV5-5 | TGTGCCAGCAGCCCAGGGACTGAAGCTTTCTTT | CASSPGTEAFF
NA | NA | TRBJ2-3 | TRBV6-6 | TGTGCCAGCAACTACGGGACCACAGATACGCAGTATTTT | CASNYGTTDTQYF
NA | many | TRBJ2-5 | TRBV20-1 | TGCAGTGCTATTACGGATCAAGAGACCCAGTACTTC | CSAITDQETQYF
TRBD1 | few | TRBJ2-2 | TRBV18 | TGTGCCAGCTCACTAGCACCGGACGGTGGGACAGGGAAGTCCGGGGAGCTGTTTTTT | CASSLAPDGGTGKSGELFF
NA | few | TRBJ2-7 | TRBV6-1 | TGTGCCAGCAGCCCCCAGGGGCCGGGCGAGCAGTACTTC | CASSPQGPGEQYF
NA | few | TRBJ1-6 | TRBV7-2 | TGTGCCAGCAGCCCCAGACAGATACTTAATTCACCCCTCCACTTT | CASSPRQILNSPLHF
NA | many | TRBJ2-1 | TRBV20-1 | TGCAGTGCTTTACAGGTGCTCATCGATGAGCAGTTCTTC | CSALQVLIDEQFF
TRBD1 | many | TRBJ2-5 | TRBV20-1 | TGCAGTGCTAGCCGACAGGGGAAAGAGACCCAGTACTTC | CSASRQGKETQYF
TRBD1 | few | TRBJ2-1 | TRBV20-1 | TGCAGTGCTAGAGGGACAGGGCCGTCCTACAATGAGCAGTTCTTC | CSARGTGPSYNEQFF
NA | few | TRBJ1-5 | TRBV7-9 | TGTGCCAGCAGTACAACGAGGTGGGGGGCGACTCAGCCCCAGCATTTT | CASSTTRWGATQPQHF